Listed here are 29 T cell receptor beta chains from one sample, sequenced in a study of T cell responses to AZD1222 COVID-19 vaccine. Assay used: immunoSEQ multiplex PCR; TCRdb lists only in-frame clones, some missing. This table holds 100,000 or so clones, 90% found once. The sample was peripheral blood, taken on day 0 of AZD1222 vaccination. These receptors came from an adult in good health.

The chain joins TRBV11-3 to TRBJ2-1; D not resolved. CDR3 length: 17 residues. Germline CDR1 SGHNT, CDR2 YENEEA. Trimming pared 3 bases from V and 0 bases from J, leaving 15 bases between. CDR3 sequence reads: CASSLHTGYSSYNEQFF. The CDR3 DNA reads as TGTGCCAGCAGCTTGCATACGGGTTACAGCTCCTACAATGAGCAGTTCTTC.

This clone was seen just once. The rearrangement uses TRBV5-4 and TRBJ1-1, with D perhaps matching TRBD1 (6 bases). The ends were cut back, 9 bases at V and 6 bases at J, with 18 bases in the middle. Germline V lookup: CDR1 SGHNT, CDR2 YYREEE (reference sequence). The CDR3 runs 13 residues. The CDR3 protein is CATIQGRSAEAFF. In DNA, the CDR3 is TGTGCCACGATTCAGGGGCGGTCGGCTGAAGCTTTCTTT.

The chain uses TRBV14 and TRBJ2-2; D gene uncertain. The V gene's germline CDR1 is SGHDN and CDR2 FVKESK. Trimming shortened V by 4 bases and J by 1 base, and 7 bases separated the two germline ends. The CDR3 length is 14 residues. The CDR3 DNA reads as TGTGCCAGCAGCCCTGGTCAGAACACCGGGGAGCTGTTTTTT. Translation: CASSPGQNTGELFF. Using reference TRBV14 and TRBJ2-2 for the parts outside the CDR3, the full variable domain is EAGVTQFPSHSVIEKGQTVTLRCDPISGHDNLYWYRRVMGKEIKFLLHFVKESKQDESGMPNNRFLAERTGGTYSTLKVQPAELEDSGVYFCASSPGQNTGELFFGEGSRLTVL.

V usage is TRBV7-2 and J usage is TRBJ1-2, with 7 bases lining up with TRBD1. In germline, CDR1 is SGHTA, CDR2 FQGNSA. After removal of 4 bases from V and 7 bases from J, the junction contained 3 bases not matched to a gene. The CDR3 spans 12 residues. Here the CDR3 reads CASSSQGGGYTF. Written as DNA, the CDR3 is TGTGCCAGCAGCTCGCAGGGGGGTGGCTACACCTTC.

This clone has a handful of counts. The chain carries TRBV4-1 and TRBJ2-5; perhaps TRBD1 as D (6 bases). CDR3 length: 17 residues. Germline V gene data show CDR1 as MGHRA and CDR2 as YSYEKL. With 0 bases removed from V and 3 bases from J, the gap between germline ends came to 17 bases. As DNA, the CDR3 is TGCGCCAGCAGCCAAGATCGTGGTCCGGCAGGGGAAGAGACCCAGTACTTC. It specifies CASSQDRGPAGEETQYF.

The rearrangement uses TRBV5-8 and TRBJ2-5; no firm D call. CDR1 SGHTS and CDR2 YDEGEE come from the germline V gene. Trimming removed 0 bases from V and 1 base from J, with 4 bases in between. This CDR3 contains 13 residues. CDR3 protein: CASSLVPQETQYF. In nucleotides, the CDR3 is TGTGCCAGCAGCTTGGTACCCCAAGAGACCCAGTACTTC.

V is TRBV19 and J is TRBJ2-1, with D possibly matching TRBD2 (5 bases). Trimming cost V 7 bases and J 9 bases, with 13 bases left between them. The germline V gene has CDR1 LNHDA and CDR2 SQIVND (reference sequence). The CDR3 is 12 residues long. The CDR3 spells CASTLNRGEQFF. CDR3 nucleotides: TGTGCCAGTACCCTTAACCGGGGTGAGCAGTTCTTC.

The chain links TRBV4-2 to TRBJ2-7, with D hard to call. Deletions cut 1 base from V and 4 bases from J, with 14 bases between. Germline CDR1 and CDR2: LGHNA and YNFKEQ. This CDR3 is built from 15 residues. The CDR3 nucleotides read TGTGCCAGCAGCCAAGTTCCAGGTTCCCGTTACGAGCAGTACTTC. Its translation: CASSQVPGSRYEQYF.

The V and J genes are TRBV24-1 and TRBJ1-2; D unresolved. V lost 4 bases and J lost 7, with 12 bases in between. Germline V gene sequence: CDR1 KGHDR, CDR2 SFDVKD. The CDR3 has 13 residues. As DNA, the CDR3 is TGTGCCACCAGTGACGCCGGACTTCCTGGCTACACCTTC. Translation: CATSDAGLPGYTF.

This clone was seen once. The gene calls are TRBV5-1 and TRBJ1-2, with D unclear. There are 13 residues in the CDR3. The V gene's germline CDR1 is SGHRS and CDR2 YFSETQ. Trimming took off 0 bases at V and 2 bases at J, with 5 bases between the two ends. The CDR3 protein is CASSLDRNYGYTF. DNA of the CDR3: TGCGCCAGCAGCTTGGACAGAAACTATGGCTACACCTTC.

Sample share makes this clone medium-sized. Other DNA variants within this sample encode the same CDR3. DNA of the CDR3: TGTGCCAGCAGCTATCCGGGGGACACCGGGGAGCTGTTTTTT. It translates to CASSYPGDTGELFF. The gene calls are TRBV9 and TRBJ2-2; maybe TRBD2 (6 bases). Germline values: CDR1 SGDLS, CDR2 YYNGEE. The V end was cut by 4 bases, the J end by 3 bases, with 10 bases between. The CDR3 length is 14 residues.

The rearrangement joins TRBV2 to TRBJ2-7; D could derive from TRBD1 or TRBD2 (6 bases each). The CDR3 has 15 residues. V was cut by 0 bases and J by 3 bases, with 12 bases left in between. The V gene's germline CDR1 is SNHLY and CDR2 FYNNEI. DNA of the CDR3: TGTGCCAGCAGTGAAGCGGGGGGCACTTACTACGAGCAGTACTTC. This translates into CASSEAGGTYYEQYF.

The rearrangement links TRBV2 to TRBJ1-1, with D hard to call. The CDR3 totals 12 residues. Trimming took off 1 base at V and 3 bases at J, with 3 bases between the two ends. Germline V CDR1 and CDR2: SNHLY, FYNNEI. CDR3 bases: TGTGCCAGCAGTGAAGTCGACACTGAAGCTTTCTTT. This encodes CASSEVDTEAFF. Supplemented by reference TRBV2 and TRBJ1-1, the full variable domain reads EPEVTQTPSHQVTQMGQEVILRCVPISNHLYFYWYRQILGQKVEFLVSFYNNEISEKSEIFDDQFSVERPDGSNFTLKIRSTKLEDSAMYFCASSEVDTEAFFGQGTRLTVV.

This chain joins TRBV19 and TRBJ1-4; the D is unclear. The CDR3 totals 14 residues. CDR1 is LNHDA, CDR2 SQIVND, per germline (reference sequence). V was clipped by 4 bases and J by 8 bases, with 14 bases between them. CDR3 residues: CASSTNQYGEKLFF. As DNA, the CDR3 is TGTGCCAGTAGTACCAATCAGTACGGCGAAAAACTGTTTTTT.

The J gene is TRBJ2-3, the V gene TRBV10-3, with 8 bases that match TRBD1. This CDR3 contains 14 residues. V shed 6 bases, J shed 5 bases, and the junction held 7 bases outside the gene matches. Looked up from germline, CDR1 is ENHRY and CDR2 is SYGVKD. As DNA, the CDR3 is TGTGCCATCAGCGGGACAGGCGTCCTAGATACGCAGTATTTT. Its protein is CAISGTGVLDTQYF.

The CDR3 loop is CASSSGQGNTEAFF. CDR3 nucleotides: TGTGCCAGCAGCTCAGGACAGGGAAACACTGAAGCTTTCTTT. The chain recombines TRBV7-2 with TRBJ1-1; 8 nucleotides line up with TRBD1. V dropped 4 bases and J dropped 2; count of bases not matched to a gene: 3. The germline V gene encodes CDR1 SGHTA and CDR2 FQGNSA. The length of the CDR3 is 14 residues.

This rearrangement joins TRBV5-1 to TRBJ1-4; D may be TRBD1 (5 bases). This CDR3 contains 14 residues. Trimming took off 2 bases at V and 7 bases at J, with 12 bases between the two ends. Germline values: CDR1 SGHRS, CDR2 YFSETQ. In nucleotides, the CDR3 is TGCGCCAGCAGCTTCGGGCAGGGCACTGAAAAACTGTTTTTT. It codes for CASSFGQGTEKLFF.

The chain joins TRBV27 to TRBJ2-7; tentative D call: TRBD2 (5 bases). The CDR3 runs 13 residues. Germline-derived CDR1 and CDR2 are MNHEY and SMNVEV (reference sequence). V was trimmed by 0 bases and J by 6 bases, leaving 9 bases between them. CDR3 in amino acids: CASSLSASREQYF. The CDR3 DNA reads as TGTGCCAGCAGTTTATCGGCTAGCCGCGAGCAGTACTTC.

The V and J genes are TRBV7-2 and TRBJ2-7; D perhaps matches TRBD2 (5 bases). CDR1 SGHTA and CDR2 FQGNSA come from the germline V gene. The CDR3 extends over 13 amino acids. Trimming pared 5 bases from V and 2 bases from J, leaving 10 bases between. CDR3 in amino acids: CASSERETYEQYF. The CDR3 DNA reads TGTGCCAGCAGCGAGAGGGAGACCTACGAGCAGTACTTC.

This sequence joins TRBV16 and TRBJ2-2, with D perhaps TRBD1 (6 bases). Germline V CDR1 and CDR2: KGHSY, FQNENV. Trimming cost V 0 bases and J 6 bases, with 8 bases left between them. The CDR3 runs 14 residues. The CDR3 reads CASSQSSGAGELFF. In nucleotides, the CDR3 is TGTGCCAGCAGCCAATCTTCAGGGGCCGGGGAGCTGTTTTTT.

The gene calls are TRBV7-9 and TRBJ2-5, with a weak D call TRBD1 (6 bases). This CDR3 has 16 residues. The germline V gene has CDR1 SEHNR and CDR2 FQNEAQ (reference sequence). Trimming stripped 2 bases from V and 1 base from J, with 14 bases between. For the CDR3, the DNA is TGTGCCAGCAGCTTACCATACAGGGTAATCCAAGAGACCCAGTACTTC. Translated, it gives CASSLPYRVIQETQYF.

This clone was observed once. The V call is TRBV7-3, the J call TRBJ2-2; a weak D match, TRBD1 (5 bases). The germline CDR1 and CDR2 sequences are SGHTA and FQGTGA. The V and J ends lost 5 bases and 1 base respectively, with 11 bases between them. There are 15 residues in the CDR3. The CDR3 region is CASSLGALNTGELFF. The CDR3 coding sequence is TGTGCCAGCAGCCTTGGGGCTTTGAACACCGGGGAGCTGTTTTTT.

This sequence joins TRBV7-6 and TRBJ2-2, with 11 nucleotides matching TRBD1. The CDR3 spans 16 residues. The germline V gene has CDR1 SGHVS and CDR2 FNYEAQ. The J segment lost 5 bases and the V segment lost 3 bases, leaving 5 bases of the junction unmatched. CDR3 loop: CASSFGTGGVTGELFF. CDR3 nucleotides: TGTGCCAGCAGCTTTGGGACAGGGGGGGTAACCGGGGAGCTGTTTTTT.

V and J are TRBV5-8 and TRBJ2-7; D possibly uses TRBD1 or TRBD2 (6 bases each). The germline gives CDR1 SGHTS, CDR2 YDEGEE. CDR3 size: 17 residues. V gave up 4 bases and J gave up 2 bases, with 22 bases separating them. The DNA for the CDR3 is TGTGCCAGCAGCGGGGCGGGACACAGTCCTGTTACCTACGAGCAGTACTTC. Amino acids: CASSGAGHSPVTYEQYF.

The rearrangement joins TRBV25-1 to TRBJ1-2; the D gene is possibly TRBD1 (5 bases). The germline V and J ends were trimmed by 6 bases and 0 bases, with 17 bases remaining between them. The CDR3 totals 16 residues. The germline V gene has CDR1 MGHDK and CDR2 SYGVNS. The CDR3 DNA follows: TGTGCCAGCAGGGGGATAGAGGCGACAGCTAACTATGGCTACACCTTC. It translates to CASRGIEATANYGYTF.

This chain joins TRBV2 and TRBJ2-6, with D uncertain. CDR1 is SNHLY, CDR2 FYNNEI, per germline. V dropped 6 bases and J dropped 0 bases, with 6 bases sitting between them. This CDR3 comprises 14 residues. CDR3 bases: TGTGCCAGCAGCCGCTCCTCTGGGGCCAACGTCCTGACTTTC. Its protein product is CASSRSSGANVLTF. The entire variable domain, with the rest obtained from reference TRBV2 and TRBJ2-6, is as follows: EPEVTQTPSHQVTQMGQEVILRCVPISNHLYFYWYRQILGQKVEFLVSFYNNEISEKSEIFDDQFSVERPDGSNFTLKIRSTKLEDSAMYFCASSRSSGANVLTFGAGSRLTVL.

V usage is TRBV5-1 and J usage is TRBJ1-4, with a tentative D call TRBD1 (5 bases). Deletions cut 0 bases from V and 7 bases from J, with 16 bases between. The germline V gene has CDR1 SGHRS and CDR2 YFSETQ. CDR3 size: 16 residues. In DNA form, the CDR3 reads TGCGCCAGCAGCTTGGTACTAGGGGCCCAAGTTGAAAAACTGTTTTTT. Translation: CASSLVLGAQVEKLFF.

V is TRBV2 and J is TRBJ1-5; a possible D gene is TRBD1 (5 bases). CDR3 size: 15 residues. CDR1 is SNHLY and CDR2 is FYNNEI in the germline V gene. Trimming left V 4 bases short and J 5 bases short, with 15 bases between. CDR3 sequence reads: CASSGQGDLYQPQHF. DNA of the CDR3: TGTGCCAGCAGTGGGCAGGGAGACCTCTATCAGCCCCAGCATTTT.

V gene TRBV13 combines with J gene TRBJ2-1, with unresolved D. CDR1 is PRHDT, CDR2 FYEKMQ, per germline (reference sequence). V was pared by 0 bases and J by 9 bases, with 6 bases between. This CDR3 is built from 12 residues. The CDR3 sequence is CASSLGGGEQFF. As DNA, the CDR3 is TGTGCCAGCAGCTTAGGGGGCGGTGAGCAGTTCTTC. The full variable domain, rest sourced from reference TRBV13 and TRBJ2-1, is AAGVIQSPRHLIKEKRETATLKCYPIPRHDTVYWYQQGPGQDPQFLISFYEKMQSDKGSIPDRFSAQQFSDYHSELNMSSLELGDSALYFCASSLGGGEQFFGPGTRLTVL.